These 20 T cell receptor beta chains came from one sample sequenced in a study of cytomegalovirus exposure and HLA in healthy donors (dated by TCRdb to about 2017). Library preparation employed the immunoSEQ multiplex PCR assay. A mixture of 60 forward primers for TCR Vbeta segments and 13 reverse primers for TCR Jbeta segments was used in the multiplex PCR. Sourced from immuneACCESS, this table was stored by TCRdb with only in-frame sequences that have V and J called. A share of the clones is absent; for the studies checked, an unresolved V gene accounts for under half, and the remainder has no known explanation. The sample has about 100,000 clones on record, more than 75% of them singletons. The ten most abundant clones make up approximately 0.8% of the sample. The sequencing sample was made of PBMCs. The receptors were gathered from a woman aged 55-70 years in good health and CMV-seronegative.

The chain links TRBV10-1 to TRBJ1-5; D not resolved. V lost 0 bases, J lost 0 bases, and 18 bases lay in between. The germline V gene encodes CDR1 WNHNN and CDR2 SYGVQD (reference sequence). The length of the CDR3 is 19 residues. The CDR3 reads CASSESWTPVRNSNQPQHF. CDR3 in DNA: TGCGCCAGCAGTGAGTCCTGGACTCCGGTAAGAAATAGCAATCAGCCCCAGCATTTT.

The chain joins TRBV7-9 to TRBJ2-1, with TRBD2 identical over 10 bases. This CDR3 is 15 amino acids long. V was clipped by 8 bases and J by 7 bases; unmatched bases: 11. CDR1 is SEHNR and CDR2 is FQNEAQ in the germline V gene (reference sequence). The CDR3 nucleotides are TGTGCCAGCTCCGTCGCTAGCGGGAGTAAAAATGAGCAGTTCTTC. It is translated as CASSVASGSKNEQFF.

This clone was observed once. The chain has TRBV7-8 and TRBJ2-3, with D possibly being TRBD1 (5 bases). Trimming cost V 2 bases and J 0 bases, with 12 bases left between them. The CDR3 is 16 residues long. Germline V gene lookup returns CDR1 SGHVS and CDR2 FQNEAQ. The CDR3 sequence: CASSLRRDPSTDTQYF. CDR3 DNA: TGTGCCAGCAGCTTACGCAGGGATCCTAGCACAGATACGCAGTATTTT.

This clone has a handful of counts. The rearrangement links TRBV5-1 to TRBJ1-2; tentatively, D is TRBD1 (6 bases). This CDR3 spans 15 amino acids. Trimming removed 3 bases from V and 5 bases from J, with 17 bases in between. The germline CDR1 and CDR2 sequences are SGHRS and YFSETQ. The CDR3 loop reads CASSSGGARGYGYTF. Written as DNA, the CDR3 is TGCGCCAGCAGCTCGGGGGGCGCTCGTGGGTATGGCTACACCTTC.

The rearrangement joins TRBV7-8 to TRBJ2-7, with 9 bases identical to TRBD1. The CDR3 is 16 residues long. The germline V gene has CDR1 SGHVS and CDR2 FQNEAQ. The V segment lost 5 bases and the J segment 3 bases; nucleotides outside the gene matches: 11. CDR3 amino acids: CASSPLLGQGLYEQYF. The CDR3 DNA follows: TGTGCCAGCAGCCCCCTTCTGGGACAGGGTCTCTACGAGCAGTACTTC.

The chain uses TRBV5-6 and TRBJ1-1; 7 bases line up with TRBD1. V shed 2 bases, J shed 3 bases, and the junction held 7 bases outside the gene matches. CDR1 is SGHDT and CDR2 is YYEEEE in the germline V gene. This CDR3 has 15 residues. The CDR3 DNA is TGTGCCAGCAGCTTTGACAGGGTAGCTTACACTGAAGCTTTCTTT. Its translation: CASSFDRVAYTEAFF.

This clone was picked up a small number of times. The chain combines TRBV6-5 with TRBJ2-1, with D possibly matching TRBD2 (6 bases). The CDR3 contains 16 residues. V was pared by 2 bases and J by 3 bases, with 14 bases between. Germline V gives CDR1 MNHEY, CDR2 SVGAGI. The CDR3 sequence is CASSYKGLGSYNEQFF. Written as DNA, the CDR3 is TGTGCCAGCAGTTACAAGGGACTGGGAAGCTACAATGAGCAGTTCTTC.

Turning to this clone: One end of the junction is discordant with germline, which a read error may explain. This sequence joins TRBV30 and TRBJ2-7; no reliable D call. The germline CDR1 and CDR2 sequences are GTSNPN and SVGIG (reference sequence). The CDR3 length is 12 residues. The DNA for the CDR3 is TGTGCCTGGAGTCGCAGAAACTACGAGCAGTGCTTC. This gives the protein CAWSRRNYEQCF.

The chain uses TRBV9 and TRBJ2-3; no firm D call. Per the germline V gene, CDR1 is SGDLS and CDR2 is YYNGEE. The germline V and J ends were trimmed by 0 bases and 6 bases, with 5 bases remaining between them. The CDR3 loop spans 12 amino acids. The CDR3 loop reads CASSVGRDTQYF. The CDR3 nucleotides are TGTGCCAGCAGCGTAGGTCGGGATACGCAGTATTTT.

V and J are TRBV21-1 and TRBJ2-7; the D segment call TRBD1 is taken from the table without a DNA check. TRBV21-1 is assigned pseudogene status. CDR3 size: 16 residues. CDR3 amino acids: CASSKHVPQGIYEQYF. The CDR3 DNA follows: TGTGCCAGCAGCAAACACGTTCCGCAGGGCATCTACGAGCAGTACTTC.

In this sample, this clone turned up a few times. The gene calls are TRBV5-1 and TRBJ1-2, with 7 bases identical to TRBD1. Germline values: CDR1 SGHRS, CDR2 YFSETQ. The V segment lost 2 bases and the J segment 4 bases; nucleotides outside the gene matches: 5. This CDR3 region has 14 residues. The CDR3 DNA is TGCGCCAGCAGCTTTCCGGGACAGCCCTATGGCTACACCTTC. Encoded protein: CASSFPGQPYGYTF.

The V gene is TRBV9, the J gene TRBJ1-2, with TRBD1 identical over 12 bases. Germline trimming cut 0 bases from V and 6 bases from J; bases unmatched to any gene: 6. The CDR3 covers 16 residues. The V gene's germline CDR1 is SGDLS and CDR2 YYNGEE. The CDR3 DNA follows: TGTGCCAGCAGCGTAGGAGGGACAGGGGGCTGGAATGGCTACACCTTC. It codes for CASSVGGTGGWNGYTF.

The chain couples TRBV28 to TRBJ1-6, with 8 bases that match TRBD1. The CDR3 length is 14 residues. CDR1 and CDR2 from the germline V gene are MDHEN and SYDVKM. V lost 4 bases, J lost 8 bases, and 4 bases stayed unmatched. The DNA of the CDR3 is TGTGCCAGCAGTTCCGGACAGGGAGATTCACCCCTCCACTTT. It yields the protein CASSSGQGDSPLHF.

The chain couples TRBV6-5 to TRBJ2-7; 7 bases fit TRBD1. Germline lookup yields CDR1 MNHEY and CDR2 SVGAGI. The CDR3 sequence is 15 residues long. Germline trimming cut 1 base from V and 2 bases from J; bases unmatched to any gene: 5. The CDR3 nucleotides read TGTGCCAGCAGTTACTGGCAGGGGGTTACCTACGAGCAGTACTTC. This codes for CASSYWQGVTYEQYF.

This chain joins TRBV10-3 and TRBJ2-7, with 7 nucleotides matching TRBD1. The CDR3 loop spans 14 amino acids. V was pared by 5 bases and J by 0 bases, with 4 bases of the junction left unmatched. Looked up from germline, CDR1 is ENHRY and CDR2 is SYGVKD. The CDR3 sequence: CAISTTGSSYEQYF. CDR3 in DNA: TGTGCCATCAGTACGACAGGGAGCTCCTACGAGCAGTACTTC.

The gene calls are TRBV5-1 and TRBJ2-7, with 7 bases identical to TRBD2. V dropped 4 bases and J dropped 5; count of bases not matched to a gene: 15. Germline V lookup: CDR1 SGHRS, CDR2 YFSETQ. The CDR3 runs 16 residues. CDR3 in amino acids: CASSPSGGPPGNEQYF. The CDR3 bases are TGCGCCAGCAGCCCCTCGGGGGGACCCCCTGGAAACGAGCAGTACTTC.

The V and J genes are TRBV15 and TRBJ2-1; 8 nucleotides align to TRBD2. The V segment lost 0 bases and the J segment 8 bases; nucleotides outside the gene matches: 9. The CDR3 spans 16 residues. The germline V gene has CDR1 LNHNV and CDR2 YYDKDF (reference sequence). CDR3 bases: TGTGCCACCAGCAGAGACGGGAGCGGGAGCGGGCATGAGCAGTTCTTC. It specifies CATSRDGSGSGHEQFF.

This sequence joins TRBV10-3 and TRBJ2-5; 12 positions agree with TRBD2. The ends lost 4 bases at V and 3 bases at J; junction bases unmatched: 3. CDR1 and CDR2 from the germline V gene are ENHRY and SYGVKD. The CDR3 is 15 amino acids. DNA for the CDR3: TGTGCCATCAGTGGTAGACTAGCGGGAGAAGAGACCCAGTACTTC. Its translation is CAISGRLAGEETQYF.

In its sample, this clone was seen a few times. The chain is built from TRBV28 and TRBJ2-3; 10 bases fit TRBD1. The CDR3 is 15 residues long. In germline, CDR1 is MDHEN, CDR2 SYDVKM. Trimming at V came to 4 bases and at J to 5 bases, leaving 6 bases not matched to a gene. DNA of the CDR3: TGTGCCAGCAGTTCGGACAGGGGGTCGGGAGATACGCAGTATTTT. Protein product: CASSSDRGSGDTQYF.

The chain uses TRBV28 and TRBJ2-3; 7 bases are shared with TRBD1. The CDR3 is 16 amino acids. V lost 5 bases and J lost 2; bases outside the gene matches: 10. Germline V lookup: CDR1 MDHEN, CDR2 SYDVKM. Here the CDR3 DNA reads TGTGCCAGCAGTCTTACCGGGACAGCCAACACAGATACGCAGTATTTT. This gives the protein CASSLTGTANTDTQYF.